Listed below are T cell receptor beta chains from one sample, sequenced in a study of T cells after yellow fever vaccination. From the 5' RACE reads, TCRdb called clonotypes with MiXCR, one entry per CDR3 protein. The repertoire includes 500,000 to 650,000 distinct CDR3 sequences, roughly 12% of them detected once, and about 15% sits in the top ten. The specimen comprised PBMCs, sampled on the day of the yellow fever booster vaccination. The receptor source for this set is a man aged 25 to 40 who received the YFV17D yellow fever vaccine. Both conserved end residues are trimmed from each CDR3.

v_gene	j_gene	CDR3aa
TRBV9	TRBJ2-1	ASSVSPSDEQF
TRBV7-2	TRBJ2-7	ASSPRTGDSYEQY
TRBV7-3	TRBJ2-7	ASSLSSFREQY
TRBV2	TRBJ1-5	ASRDPGTGNQPQH
TRBV5-1	TRBJ2-5	ASSLAGVMETQY
TRBV14	TRBJ1-1	ASSLNRRGAAEAF
TRBV5-1	TRBJ2-7	ATARGGENYEQY
TRBV29-1	TRBJ2-1	SIAGAGGSYNEQF
TRBV24-1	TRBJ2-1	ATLCRGPENKL
TRBV20-1	TRBJ2-7	SARDRRAPSYEQY
TRBV4-3	TRBJ2-2	ASSQQGANTGELF
TRBV3-1	TRBJ1-2	ASSPLEVRGDGYT
TRBV7-8	TRBJ1-1	ASARSGAETEAF
TRBV13	TRBJ2-3	ASSHKTSTQY